This passage covers 28 T cell receptor beta chains from one sample sequenced in a study of T cell responses to AZD1222 COVID-19 vaccine. TCRdb's copy holds only in-frame clones and misses some; the assay was immunoSEQ multiplex PCR. This sample has around 100,000 clones, with less than 90% found just once. Sequencing used peripheral blood, obtained on day 0 of AZD1222 vaccination. The receptors were gathered from an adult in good health.

J is TRBJ2-7 and V is TRBV13, with a weak D call TRBD2 (7 bases). Germline loops: CDR1 PRHDT, CDR2 FYEKMQ (reference sequence). V was pared by 2 bases and J by 5 bases, with 19 bases between. The CDR3 loop spans 16 amino acids. In DNA, the CDR3 is TGTGCCAGCAGCTTACTGGGCGGGGGCCCGTGGGACGAGCAGTACTTC. It translates to CASSLLGGGPWDEQYF.

In its sample, this clone was seen once. This same CDR3 is encoded by further DNA sequences in the sample. The genes are TRBV12-3 or TRBV12-4 and TRBJ2-1; no clear D gene. V was clipped by 5 bases and J by 4 bases, with 9 bases between them. The CDR3 is 13 residues long. The CDR3 loop reads CASSPTGYNEQFF. The CDR3, as DNA: TGTGCCAGCAGTCCGACCGGATACAATGAGCAGTTCTTC.

The chain combines TRBV27 with TRBJ1-1; no firm D call. There are 13 residues in the CDR3. V was clipped by 1 base and J by 1 base, with 4 bases between them. The germline CDR1 and CDR2 sequences are MNHEY and SMNVEV (reference sequence). The CDR3 DNA reads TGTGCCAGCAGTTTATGGGAGAACACTGAAGCTTTCTTT. Protein: CASSLWENTEAFF.

The chain carries TRBV9 and TRBJ1-6, with D hard to call. Trimming stripped 3 bases from V and 5 bases from J, with 18 bases between. Germline V gives CDR1 SGDLS, CDR2 YYNGEE. This CDR3 contains 17 residues. The CDR3: CASSALAGYGNNSPLHF. The CDR3 nucleotides are TGTGCCAGCAGCGCTTTAGCGGGGTACGGCAATAATTCACCCCTCCACTTT. Filled out from reference TRBV9 and TRBJ1-6, the complete variable domain reads DSGVTQTPKHLITATGQRVTLRCSPRSGDLSVYWYQQSLDQGLQFLIQYYNGEERAKGNILERFSAQQFPDLHSELNLSSLELGDSALYFCASSALAGYGNNSPLHFGNGTRLTVT.

V gene TRBV28 combines with J gene TRBJ1-1; weak D call: TRBD1 (5 bases). The CDR3 is 14 residues long. The germline V and J ends were trimmed by 5 bases and 1 base, with 11 bases remaining between them. Per germline, CDR1 MDHEN and CDR2 SYDVKM. This chain's CDR3 is CASSPRTGNTEAFF. In DNA form, the CDR3 reads TGTGCCAGCAGTCCTCGCACAGGGAACACTGAAGCTTTCTTT.

This clone was seen more than once but under ten times. The chain uses TRBV12-3 or TRBV12-4 and TRBJ2-5; D is ambiguous. Trimming stripped 2 bases from V and 4 bases from J, with 8 bases between. The CDR3 covers 13 residues. The CDR3 DNA follows: TGTGCCAGCAGTTTATTAGCTGGAGAGACCCAGTACTTC. This sequence encodes CASSLLAGETQYF.

The chain joins TRBV10-2 to TRBJ1-6, with 7 bases lining up with TRBD1. This CDR3 is 17 amino acids long. Germline V gives CDR1 WSHSY, CDR2 SAAADI. Trimming took 6 bases from V and 9 from J; bases not matched to a gene: 17. CDR3 in DNA: TGCGCCAGCAGATTCCAATTTCCGGGACAGAACCTTTCACCCCTCCACTTT. As protein: CASRFQFPGQNLSPLHF.

The rearrangement joins TRBV12-3 or TRBV12-4 to TRBJ1-5; a possible D gene is TRBD1 (5 bases). The CDR3 loop spans 13 amino acids. V was clipped by 6 bases and J by 7 bases, with 13 bases between them. Here the CDR3 DNA reads TGTGCCAGCAGCACCCAGGGTTTCCAGCCCCAGCATTTT. This codes for CASSTQGFQPQHF.

About this clone itself: An end of the junction does not agree with germline; a read error may underlie this. This sequence joins TRBV10-3 and TRBJ2-5, with 7 bases aligning to TRBD1. The CDR3 is 13 amino acids. CDR1 is ENHRY and CDR2 is SYGVKD in the germline V gene. The CDR3 region is CSGGAGGQETQYF. The CDR3 nucleotides are TGCTCAGGTGGGGCAGGGGGCCAAGAGACCCAGTACTTC.

This chain links TRBV23-1 with TRBJ1-6; D unresolved. TRBV23-1 counts as an open reading frame of uncertain function. The V end lost 4 bases, the J end lost 7 bases, and 11 bases lay between the germline ends. This CDR3 contains 14 residues. CDR3 nucleotide sequence: TGCGCCAGCAGTCGTGGGGAGGCCAATTCACCCCTCCACTTT. As protein: CASSRGEANSPLHF.

The J gene is TRBJ1-3, the V gene TRBV6-1, with a weak D call TRBD1 (5 bases). Per germline, CDR1 MNHNS and CDR2 SASEGT. This CDR3 comprises 15 residues. Deletions cut 2 bases from V and 0 bases from J, with 8 bases between. The DNA of the CDR3 is TGTGCCAGCAGTGAACAGGGACCCTCTGGAAACACCATATATTTT. Residues: CASSEQGPSGNTIYF.

This clone was detected once. This chain uses TRBV27 with TRBJ1-5; 9 positions agree with TRBD1. The CDR3 has 15 amino acids. V was clipped by 6 bases and J by 3 bases; unmatched bases: 6. CDR1 is MNHEY and CDR2 is SMNVEV in the germline V gene (reference sequence). The CDR3 is CASSSTGGPNQPQHF. CDR3 DNA: TGTGCCAGCAGCTCGACAGGGGGTCCCAATCAGCCCCAGCATTTT.

The chain uses TRBV5-6 and TRBJ1-2, with D hard to call. The CDR3 sequence is 12 residues long. The germline CDR1 and CDR2 sequences are SGHDT and YYEEEE. V lost 1 base and J 7 bases, leaving 8 bases between the germline ends. DNA for the CDR3: TGTGCCAGCAGCTTGACCAGTTCTGGCTACACCTTC. It specifies CASSLTSSGYTF.

The chain has TRBV29-1 and TRBJ1-3; 7 bases are shared with TRBD1. With V trimmed by 6 bases and J by 0 bases, 11 bases remained unmatched. The length of the CDR3 is 16 residues. Looked up from germline, CDR1 is SQVTM and CDR2 is ANQGSEA. The CDR3 nucleotides read TGCAGCGTGGTCGGACAGGAGAAACTCTCTGGAAACACCATATATTTT. Amino acid sequence: CSVVGQEKLSGNTIYF.

V usage is TRBV6-2 or TRBV6-3 and J usage is TRBJ1-1; D is perhaps TRBD1 (5 bases). CDR1 and CDR2 from the germline V gene are MNHEY and SVGEGT. V was clipped by 5 bases and J by 3 bases, with 13 bases between them. The CDR3 totals 14 residues. The CDR3 region has the DNA TGTGCCAGCAGTCGATACGCAGGGTACACTGAAGCTTTCTTT. Its translation: CASSRYAGYTEAFF.

This clone was found once. DNA for the CDR3: TGTGCCAGCAGCTTTTATTCGACTAACTATGGCTACACCTTC. Its protein is CASSFYSTNYGYTF. V and J are TRBV7-2 and TRBJ1-2, with no clear D. V was clipped by 3 bases and J by 0 bases, with 8 bases between them. The CDR3 covers 14 residues. CDR1 is SGHTA and CDR2 is FQGNSA in the germline V gene.

The chain combines TRBV11-3 with TRBJ1-4, with 8 bases that match TRBD1. The junction had 3 bases not matched to a gene; V was cut back by 5 bases and J by 4 bases. The CDR3 length is 14 residues. Looked up from germline, CDR1 is SGHNT and CDR2 is YENEEA. CDR3 in amino acids: CASSPTGVNEKLFF. The CDR3 nucleotides read TGTGCCAGCAGCCCGACAGGGGTTAATGAAAAACTGTTTTTT.

The V and J genes are TRBV27 and TRBJ1-4, with 9 positions matching TRBD1. J gave up 8 bases and V 6 bases, and 7 bases lay outside the gene matches. The CDR3 runs to 14 residues. Germline CDR1 is MNHEY and CDR2 is SMNVEV (reference sequence). CDR3 bases: TGTGCCAGCAGCACAGGGGGCGAGGGAGAAAAACTGTTTTTT. Amino acids: CASSTGGEGEKLFF.

The rearrangement links TRBV24-1 to TRBJ1-1; no definite D call. CDR3 length: 13 residues. Trimming pared 4 bases from V and 0 bases from J, leaving 5 bases between. CDR1 and CDR2 (germline): KGHDR, SFDVKD. CDR3 amino acids: CATSEKMNTEAFF. The DNA of the CDR3 is TGTGCCACCAGTGAAAAGATGAACACTGAAGCTTTCTTT.

This CDR3 is CASSLAGGPNEQYF. The CDR3 nucleotides are TGTGCCAGCAGTCTAGCGGGAGGGCCCAACGAGCAGTACTTC. The V gene is TRBV28, the J gene TRBJ2-7; TRBD2 matches 12 bases. After removal of 5 bases from V and 5 bases from J, the junction contained 4 bases not matched to a gene. CDR3 size: 14 residues. Germline V gives CDR1 MDHEN, CDR2 SYDVKM.

V gene TRBV28 combines with J gene TRBJ2-7; tentative D call: TRBD2 (7 bases). The CDR3 consists of 16 residues. Germline V gene lookup returns CDR1 MDHEN and CDR2 SYDVKM. Trimming stripped 0 bases from V and 2 bases from J, with 14 bases between. The CDR3 loop reads CASSLWARGRAYEQYF. DNA for the CDR3: TGTGCCAGCAGTTTATGGGCGAGGGGGAGGGCCTACGAGCAGTACTTC. Full variable domain (missing parts from reference TRBV28 and TRBJ2-7): DVKVTQSSRYLVKRTGEKVFLECVQDMDHENMFWYRQDPGLGLRLIYFSYDVKMKEKGDIPEGYSVSREKKERFSLILESASTNQTSMYLCASSLWARGRAYEQYFGPGTRLTVT.

The chain is built from TRBV11-3 and TRBJ2-5; 8 bases match TRBD1. The germline gives CDR1 SGHNT, CDR2 YENEEA. V trimming: 3 bases; J trimming: 4 bases; junction bases outside the gene matches: 7. This CDR3 comprises 15 residues. The DNA for the CDR3 is TGTGCCAGCAGCTTCGCCAGGGGGCGATCAGAGACCCAGTACTTC. This encodes CASSFARGRSETQYF. The full variable domain, with the rest looked up from reference TRBV11-3 and TRBJ2-5, is EAGVVQSPRYKIIEKKQPVAFWCNPISGHNTLYWYLQNLGQGPELLIRYENEEAVDDSQLPKDRFSAERLKGVDSTLKIQPAELGDSAVYLCASSFARGRSETQYFGPGTRLLVL.

This clone occurred once. The chain links TRBV7-8 to TRBJ2-2, with 8 bases lining up with TRBD2. The CDR3 loop spans 16 amino acids. Germline values: CDR1 SGHVS, CDR2 FQNEAQ. J lost 1 base, V lost 2 bases, and 3 bases had no gene match. Here the CDR3 reads CASSLRSGRNTGELFF. In DNA, the CDR3 is TGTGCCAGCAGCTTAAGAAGCGGGAGGAACACCGGGGAGCTGTTTTTT.

V is TRBV3-1 (or the pseudogene TRBV3-2) and J is TRBJ1-1; D is unresolved. This CDR3 comprises 14 residues. The ends were cut back, 6 bases at V and 1 base at J, with 12 bases in the middle. The germline V gene has CDR1 LGHDT and CDR2 YNNKEL (reference sequence). CDR3 DNA sequence: TGTGCCAGCAGACCCCTGTGGGGGAACACTGAAGCTTTCTTT. Translated, it gives CASRPLWGNTEAFF.

This clone showed up just a few times. This chain connects TRBV4-2 to TRBJ2-1, with D unresolved. V was cut by 4 bases and J by 4 bases, with 2 bases left in between. The CDR3 loop spans 11 amino acids. Per germline, CDR1 LGHNA and CDR2 YNFKEQ. The CDR3 is CASSLYNEQFF. The CDR3 bases are TGTGCCAGCAGCCTTTACAATGAGCAGTTCTTC.

The table lists this clone with a count of one. This rearrangement joins TRBV20-1 to TRBJ1-2, with no clear D. Germline values: CDR1 DFQATT, CDR2 SNEGSKA (reference sequence). This CDR3 is 11 amino acids long. The V gene lost 5 bases and the J gene lost 7 bases, with 11 bases spanning the gap. The CDR3 sequence is CSASKIGGYTF. The CDR3 region has the DNA TGCAGTGCTTCCAAGATCGGTGGCTACACCTTC.

The chain has TRBV5-8 and TRBJ1-3; perhaps TRBD1 as D (6 bases). Germline V gene lookup returns CDR1 SGHTS and CDR2 YDEGEE. V lost 4 bases and J lost 1, with 9 bases in between. CDR3 length: 14 amino acids. The CDR3 spells CASSPGTSGNTIYF. The CDR3 DNA follows: TGTGCCAGCAGCCCCGGGACATCTGGAAACACCATATATTTT.

The chain employs TRBV11-3 and TRBJ2-7; 8 nucleotides match TRBD2. Germline V gives CDR1 SGHNT, CDR2 YENEEA. This CDR3 has 15 residues. V gave up 3 bases and J gave up 1 base; unmatched junction bases: 5. The CDR3, as DNA: TGTGCCAGCAGCTTTAGCCGGGGGGGATCCTACGAGCAGTACGTC. This gives the protein CASSFSRGGSYEQYV.